This T cell receptor beta chain emerged from a study of T cell responses to AZD1222 COVID-19 vaccine. Here immunoSEQ multiplex PCR was the method, and the copy in TCRdb shows in-frame clones only, minus some. The sample has nearly 110,000 clones; approximately 90% are singletons. On this clone: Other DNA sequences from this sample encode an identical CDR3 as well.

Sequenced material: peripheral blood, taken 28 days after the second AZD1222 dose. This TCR came from an adult who received the AZD1222 COVID-19 vaccine.

CDR3 nucleotide sequence: TGTGCCAGCACCTTGGGATCAGGCGGGGAGGGGGGAGAGACCCAGTACTTC. Its translation is CASTLGSGGEGGETQYF. This sequence joins TRBV7-9 and TRBJ2-5, with a possible D match to TRBD2 (7 bases). This CDR3 has 17 residues. V lost 7 bases and J 4 bases, leaving 25 bases between the germline ends. CDR1 and CDR2 (germline): SEHNR, FQNEAQ (reference sequence).